The entry below gives a single T cell receptor (beta chain) sequence along with its context. The CDR3 runs 15 residues. The V gene's germline CDR1 is MNHNS and CDR2 SASEGT. The V segment lost 4 bases and the J segment 0 bases; nucleotides outside the gene matches: 3. This specimen belongs to a study of cytomegalovirus exposure and HLA in healthy donors. PCR used 60 Vbeta primers and 13 Jbeta primers. The repertoire was sequenced with immunoSEQ multiplex PCR; TCRdb's copy has only in-frame clones and lacks some. Of about 97,000 clones in the sample, about 80% were seen once. This chain connects TRBV6-1 to TRBJ1-1; the match to TRBD1 covers 9 bases. The source of this sequence is a male donor in good health and CMV-seropositive. The sequenced sample was PBMCs. The CDR3 coding sequence is TGTGCCAGCAGTGTCCGGGACAGGGTGAACACTGAAGCTTTCTTT. Translated: CASSVRDRVNTEAFF.